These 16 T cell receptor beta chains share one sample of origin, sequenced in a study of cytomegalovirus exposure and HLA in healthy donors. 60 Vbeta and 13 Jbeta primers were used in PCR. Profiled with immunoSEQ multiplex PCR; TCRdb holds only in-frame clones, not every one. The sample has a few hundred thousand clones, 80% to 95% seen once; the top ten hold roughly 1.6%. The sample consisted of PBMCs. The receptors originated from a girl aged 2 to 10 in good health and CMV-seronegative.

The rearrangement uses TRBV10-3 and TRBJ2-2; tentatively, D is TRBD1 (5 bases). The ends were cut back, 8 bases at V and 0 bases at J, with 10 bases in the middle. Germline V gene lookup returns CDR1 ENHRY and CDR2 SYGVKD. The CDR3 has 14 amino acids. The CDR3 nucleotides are TGTGCCATCGGTAGGGGAACGAACACCGGGGAGCTGTTTTTT. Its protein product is CAIGRGTNTGELFF.

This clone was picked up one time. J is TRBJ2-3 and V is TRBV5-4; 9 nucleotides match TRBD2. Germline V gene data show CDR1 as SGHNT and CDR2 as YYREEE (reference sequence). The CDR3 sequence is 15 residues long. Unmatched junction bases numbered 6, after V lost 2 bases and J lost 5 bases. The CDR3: CASSFLAGSLDTQYF. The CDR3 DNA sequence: TGTGCCAGCAGCTTTCTAGCGGGGTCCTTAGATACGCAGTATTTT.

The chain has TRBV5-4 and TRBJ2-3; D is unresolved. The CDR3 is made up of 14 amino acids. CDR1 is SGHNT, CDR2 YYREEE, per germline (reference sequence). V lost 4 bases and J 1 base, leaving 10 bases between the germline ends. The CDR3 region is CASSAYRGTDTQYF. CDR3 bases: TGTGCCAGCAGCGCATACCGGGGCACAGATACGCAGTATTTT.

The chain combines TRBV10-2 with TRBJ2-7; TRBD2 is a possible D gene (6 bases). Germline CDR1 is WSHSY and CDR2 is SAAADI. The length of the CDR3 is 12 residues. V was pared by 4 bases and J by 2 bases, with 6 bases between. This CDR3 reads CASSGLAYEQYF. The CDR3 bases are TGCGCCAGCAGTGGACTAGCCTACGAGCAGTACTTC.

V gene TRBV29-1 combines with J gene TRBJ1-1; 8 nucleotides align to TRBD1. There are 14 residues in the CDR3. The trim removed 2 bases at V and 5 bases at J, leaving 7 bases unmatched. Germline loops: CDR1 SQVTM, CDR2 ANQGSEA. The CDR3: CSVEPDRARTEAFF. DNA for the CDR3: TGCAGCGTTGAACCGGACAGGGCGAGGACTGAAGCTTTCTTT.

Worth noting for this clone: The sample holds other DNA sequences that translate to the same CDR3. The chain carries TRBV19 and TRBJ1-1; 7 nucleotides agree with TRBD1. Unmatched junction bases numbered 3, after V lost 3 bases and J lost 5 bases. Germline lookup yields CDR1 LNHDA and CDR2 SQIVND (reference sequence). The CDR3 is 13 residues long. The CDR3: CASSIAQGTEAFF. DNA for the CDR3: TGTGCCAGTAGTATCGCACAGGGGACTGAAGCTTTCTTT.

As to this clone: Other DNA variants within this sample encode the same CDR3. The CDR3 coding sequence is TGTGCCTGGAGTGTACGTCAGGACTATGGCTACACCTTC. This codes for CAWSVRQDYGYTF. This sequence joins TRBV30 and TRBJ1-2; no firm D call. Trimming left V 0 bases short and J 3 bases short, with 8 bases between. This CDR3 region has 13 residues. From germline, CDR1 is GTSNPN and CDR2 SVGIG (reference sequence).

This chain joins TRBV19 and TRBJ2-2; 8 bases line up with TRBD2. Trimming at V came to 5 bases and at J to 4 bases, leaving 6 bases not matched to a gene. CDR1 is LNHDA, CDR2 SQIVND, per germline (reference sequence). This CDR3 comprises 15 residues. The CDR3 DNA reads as TGTGCCAGTAGTTTTGCGGGGGGCGGCACCGGGGAGCTGTTTTTT. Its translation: CASSFAGGGTGELFF.

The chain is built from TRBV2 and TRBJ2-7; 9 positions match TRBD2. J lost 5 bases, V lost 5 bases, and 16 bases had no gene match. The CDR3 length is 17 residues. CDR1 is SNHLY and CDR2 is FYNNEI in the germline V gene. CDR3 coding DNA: TGTGCCAGCAGTCCCGCTCCAGTCCTAGCGGGAAGGAACGAGCAGTACTTC. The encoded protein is CASSPAPVLAGRNEQYF.

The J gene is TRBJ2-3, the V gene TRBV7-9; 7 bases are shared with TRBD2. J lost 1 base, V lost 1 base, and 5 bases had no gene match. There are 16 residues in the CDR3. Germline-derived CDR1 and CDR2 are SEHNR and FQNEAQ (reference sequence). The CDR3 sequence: CASSLVRSGRTDTQYF. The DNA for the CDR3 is TGTGCCAGCAGCTTAGTTCGTAGCGGGCGCACAGATACGCAGTATTTT.

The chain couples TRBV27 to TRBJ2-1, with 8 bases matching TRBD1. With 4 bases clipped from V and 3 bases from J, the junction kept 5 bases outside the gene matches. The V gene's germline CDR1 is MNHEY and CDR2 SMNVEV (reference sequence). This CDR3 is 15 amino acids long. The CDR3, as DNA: TGTGCCAGCAGTTCAGAGGACAGGGTCTACAATGAGCAGTTCTTC. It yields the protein CASSSEDRVYNEQFF.

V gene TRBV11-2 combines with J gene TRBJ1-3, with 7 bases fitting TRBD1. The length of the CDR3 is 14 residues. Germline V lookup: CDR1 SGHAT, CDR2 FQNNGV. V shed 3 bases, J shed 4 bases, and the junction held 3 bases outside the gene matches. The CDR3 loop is CASSFDRAGNTIYF. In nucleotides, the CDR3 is TGTGCCAGCAGCTTTGACAGGGCCGGAAACACCATATATTTT.

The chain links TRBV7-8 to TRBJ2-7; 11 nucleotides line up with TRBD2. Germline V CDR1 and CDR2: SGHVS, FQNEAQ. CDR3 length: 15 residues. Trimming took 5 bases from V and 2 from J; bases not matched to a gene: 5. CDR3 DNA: TGTGCCAGCAGCCGGGGACTAGCGGAAACCTACGAGCAGTACTTC. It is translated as CASSRGLAETYEQYF.

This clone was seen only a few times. The CDR3, as DNA: TGTGCCTGGAGCCACTTTAGCGAGCAGTACTTC. This gives the protein CAWSHFSEQYF. The rearrangement links TRBV30 to TRBJ2-7; D call uncertain. Germline V gene data show CDR1 as GTSNPN and CDR2 as SVGIG (reference sequence). The CDR3 length is 11 residues. Trimming pared 3 bases from V and 6 bases from J, leaving 9 bases between.

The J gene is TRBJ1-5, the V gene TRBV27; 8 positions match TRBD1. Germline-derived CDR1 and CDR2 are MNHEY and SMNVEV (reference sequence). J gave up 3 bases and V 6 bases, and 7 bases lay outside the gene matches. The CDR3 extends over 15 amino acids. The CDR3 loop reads CASRPRQGYNQPQHF. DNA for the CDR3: TGTGCCAGCAGACCCCGACAGGGGTACAATCAGCCCCAGCATTTT.

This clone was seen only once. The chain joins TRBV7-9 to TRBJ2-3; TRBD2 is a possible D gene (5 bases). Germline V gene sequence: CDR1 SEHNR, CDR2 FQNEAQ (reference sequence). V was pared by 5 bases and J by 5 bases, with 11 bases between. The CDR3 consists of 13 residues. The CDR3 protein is CASSPNGIDTQYF. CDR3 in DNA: TGTGCCAGCAGCCCGAACGGGATAGATACGCAGTATTTT.